Listed below are T cell receptor beta chains from one sample, sequenced in a study of blood T cells in healthy people across ages. TCRdb fed the 5' RACE reads into MiXCR, producing one record per CDR3 protein. Of over 500,000 distinct CDR3 sequences in the sample, 45% to 60% were seen once. Sample: blood. The source of these receptors is a woman older than 75 in good health. Both conserved end residues are trimmed from each CDR3. Size values are once, few and many counts, or a class for expanded clones, and some rows have none.

v_call	clone_size	cdr3_aa
TRBV6-2/TRBV6-3	NA	ASSYYRTAQETQY
TRBV2	NA	ASSDTGADRPQH
TRBV9	many	ASSVISGSSETQY
TRBV3-1	once	ASSQDLIGTDTQY
TRBV20-1	NA	SALPGTIIPVGGELF
TRBV29-1	many	SVERDRGSGEQF
TRBV4-2	many	ASSQDDEQF
TRBV3-1	NA	ASSPQIGELF
TRBV25-1	many	ASSLRGRETQY
TRBV6-5	NA	ASSYSLAGGNEQF
TRBV6-2/TRBV6-3	NA	ASREQGTPEAF
TRBV10-3	many	AISDSDRWVRNNEQF
TRBV7-9	NA	ASTGYGGETYGYT
TRBV20-1	NA	SARNLGTPYEQY
TRBV7-8	many	ASNPIPRGVNIQY
TRBV2	NA	ASSGVGIGFNEQF
TRBV20-1	few	SAASGRAGNEQF
TRBV2	few	ASSRLGTPNTEAF
TRBV29-1	few	SVEGPGQGIYGYT
TRBV7-9	NA	ASGFVQGTQY
TRBV20-1	NA	SAIWPRTGGREPDTQY
TRBV20-1	NA	SAKDGRTEAF
TRBV7-7	many	ASSRTSGRHNEQF
TRBV12-3/TRBV12-4	many	ASSSGGGAGTDTQY
TRBV12-3/TRBV12-4	NA	ASSHRRNEQF
TRBV9	NA	ASSVGQANYGYT
TRBV2	few	ASCRDYQFAGELF
TRBV27	NA	ASSPQLSVSYEQY
TRBV9	many	ASSGLSNNEQF